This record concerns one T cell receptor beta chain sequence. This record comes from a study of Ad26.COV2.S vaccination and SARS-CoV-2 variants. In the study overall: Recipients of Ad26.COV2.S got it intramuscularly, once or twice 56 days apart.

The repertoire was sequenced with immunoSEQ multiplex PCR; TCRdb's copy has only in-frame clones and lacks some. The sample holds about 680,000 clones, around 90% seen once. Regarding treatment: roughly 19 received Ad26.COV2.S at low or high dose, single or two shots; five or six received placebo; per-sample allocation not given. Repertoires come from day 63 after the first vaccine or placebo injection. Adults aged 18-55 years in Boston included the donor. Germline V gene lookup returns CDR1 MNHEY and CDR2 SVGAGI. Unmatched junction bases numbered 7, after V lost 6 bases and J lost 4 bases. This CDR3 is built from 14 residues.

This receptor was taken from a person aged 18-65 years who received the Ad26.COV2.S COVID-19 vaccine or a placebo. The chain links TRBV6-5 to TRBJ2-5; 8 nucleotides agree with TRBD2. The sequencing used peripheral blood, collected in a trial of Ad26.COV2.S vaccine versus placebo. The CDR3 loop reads CASRKSGGGETQYF. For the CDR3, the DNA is TGTGCCAGCAGAAAAAGCGGGGGAGGAGAGACCCAGTACTTC.